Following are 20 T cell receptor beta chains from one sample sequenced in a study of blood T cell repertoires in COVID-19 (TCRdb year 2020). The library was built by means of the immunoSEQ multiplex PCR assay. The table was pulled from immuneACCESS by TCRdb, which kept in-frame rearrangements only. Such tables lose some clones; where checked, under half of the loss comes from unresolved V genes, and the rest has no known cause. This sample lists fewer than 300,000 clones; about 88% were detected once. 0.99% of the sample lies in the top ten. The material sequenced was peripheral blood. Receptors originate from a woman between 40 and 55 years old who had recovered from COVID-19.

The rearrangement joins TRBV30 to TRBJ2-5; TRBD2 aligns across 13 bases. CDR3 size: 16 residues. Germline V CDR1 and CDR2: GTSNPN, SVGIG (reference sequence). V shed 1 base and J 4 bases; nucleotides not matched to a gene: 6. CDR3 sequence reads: CAWSGGLAGVGETQYF. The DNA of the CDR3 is TGTGCCTGGAGTGGCGGACTAGCGGGAGTTGGAGAGACCCAGTACTTC.

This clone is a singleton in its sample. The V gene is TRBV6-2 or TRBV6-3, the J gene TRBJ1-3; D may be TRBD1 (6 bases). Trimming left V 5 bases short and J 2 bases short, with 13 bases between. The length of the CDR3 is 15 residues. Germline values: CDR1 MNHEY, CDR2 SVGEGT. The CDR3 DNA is TGTGCCAGCAGTGGGGGGGCCACCGCTGGAAACACCATATATTTT. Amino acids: CASSGGATAGNTIYF.

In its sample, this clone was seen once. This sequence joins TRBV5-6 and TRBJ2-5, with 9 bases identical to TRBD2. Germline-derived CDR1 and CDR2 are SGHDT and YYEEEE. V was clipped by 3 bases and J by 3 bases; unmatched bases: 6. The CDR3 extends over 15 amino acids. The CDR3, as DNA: TGTGCCAGCAGCTCCCTCGGCGGGAGGGAAGAGACCCAGTACTTC. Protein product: CASSSLGGREETQYF. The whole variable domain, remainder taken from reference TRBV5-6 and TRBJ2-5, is DAGVTQSPTHLIKTRGQQVTLRCSPKSGHDTVSWYQQALGQGPQFIFQYYEEEERQRGNFPDRFSGHQFPNYSSELNVNALLLGDSALYLCASSSLGGREETQYFGPGTRLLVL.

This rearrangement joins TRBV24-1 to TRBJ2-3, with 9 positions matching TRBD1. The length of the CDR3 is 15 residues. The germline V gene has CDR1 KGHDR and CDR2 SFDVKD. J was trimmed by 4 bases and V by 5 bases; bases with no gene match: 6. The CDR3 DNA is TGTGCCACCAGTGCCCCCGGGACAGGGTCAGATACGCAGTATTTT. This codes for CATSAPGTGSDTQYF.

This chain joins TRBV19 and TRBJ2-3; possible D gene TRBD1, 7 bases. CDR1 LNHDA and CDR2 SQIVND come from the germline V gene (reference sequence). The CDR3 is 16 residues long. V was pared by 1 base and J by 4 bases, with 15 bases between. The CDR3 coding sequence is TGTGCCAGTAGTATAGGGGCGAGCAGGGGGGCAGATACGCAGTATTTT. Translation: CASSIGASRGADTQYF.

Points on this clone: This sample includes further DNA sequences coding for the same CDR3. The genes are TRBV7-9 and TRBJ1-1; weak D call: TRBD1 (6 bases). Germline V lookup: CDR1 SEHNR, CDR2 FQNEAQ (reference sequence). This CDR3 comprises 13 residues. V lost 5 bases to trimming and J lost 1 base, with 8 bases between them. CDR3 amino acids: CASSPGQNTEAFF. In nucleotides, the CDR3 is TGTGCCAGCAGCCCGGGACAGAACACTGAAGCTTTCTTT.

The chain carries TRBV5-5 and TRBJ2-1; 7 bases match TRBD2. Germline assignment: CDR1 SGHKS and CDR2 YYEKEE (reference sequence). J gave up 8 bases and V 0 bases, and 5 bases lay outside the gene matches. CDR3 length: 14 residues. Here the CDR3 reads CASSLGPGGHEQFF. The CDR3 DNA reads TGTGCCAGCAGCTTGGGGCCGGGGGGTCATGAGCAGTTCTTC.

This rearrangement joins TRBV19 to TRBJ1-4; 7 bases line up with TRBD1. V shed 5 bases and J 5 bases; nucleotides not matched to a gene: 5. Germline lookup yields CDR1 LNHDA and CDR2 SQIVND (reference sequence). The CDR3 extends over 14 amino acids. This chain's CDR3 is CASSFGRGNEKLFF. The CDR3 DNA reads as TGTGCCAGTAGTTTCGGCAGGGGGAATGAAAAACTGTTTTTT.

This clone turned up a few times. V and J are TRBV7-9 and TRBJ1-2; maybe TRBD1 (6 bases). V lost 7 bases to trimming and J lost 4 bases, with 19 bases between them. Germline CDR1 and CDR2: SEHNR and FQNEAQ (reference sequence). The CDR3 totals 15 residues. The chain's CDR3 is CASTKSGDPLYGYTF. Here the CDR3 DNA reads TGTGCCAGCACCAAGTCAGGGGACCCCCTCTATGGCTACACCTTC.

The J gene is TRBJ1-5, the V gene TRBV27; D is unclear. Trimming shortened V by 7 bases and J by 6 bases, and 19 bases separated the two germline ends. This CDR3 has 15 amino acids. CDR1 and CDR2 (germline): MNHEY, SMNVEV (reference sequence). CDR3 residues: CASMAAVAAGQPQHF. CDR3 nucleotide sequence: TGTGCCAGCATGGCGGCTGTCGCTGCGGGTCAGCCCCAGCATTTT.

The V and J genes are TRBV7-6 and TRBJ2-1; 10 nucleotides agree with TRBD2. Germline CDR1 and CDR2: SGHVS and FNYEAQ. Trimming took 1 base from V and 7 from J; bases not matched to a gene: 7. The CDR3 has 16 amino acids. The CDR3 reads CASSLVASGRGNEQFF. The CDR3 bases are TGTGCCAGCAGCTTAGTAGCTAGCGGGAGAGGAAATGAGCAGTTCTTC.

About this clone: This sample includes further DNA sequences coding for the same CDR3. CDR3 coding DNA: TGTGCCAGCTCACCCGACAGGGCTGGGGCCAACGTCCTGACTTTC. Protein sequence: CASSPDRAGANVLTF. The chain is built from TRBV18 and TRBJ2-6; 7 bases align to TRBD1. Germline values: CDR1 KGHSH, CDR2 LQKENI. The junction had 1 base not matched to a gene; V was cut back by 3 bases and J by 2 bases. The CDR3 runs to 15 residues.

CDR3 sequence: CASSLGQLAGVGETQYF. CDR3 nucleotides: TGTGCCAGCAGCTTAGGTCAACTAGCGGGAGTGGGGGAGACCCAGTACTTC. The V gene is TRBV7-2, the J gene TRBJ2-5; 11 bases are a match to TRBD2. The CDR3 sequence is 17 residues long. V was clipped by 1 base and J by 5 bases; unmatched bases: 9. Germline CDR1 SGHTA, CDR2 FQGNSA.

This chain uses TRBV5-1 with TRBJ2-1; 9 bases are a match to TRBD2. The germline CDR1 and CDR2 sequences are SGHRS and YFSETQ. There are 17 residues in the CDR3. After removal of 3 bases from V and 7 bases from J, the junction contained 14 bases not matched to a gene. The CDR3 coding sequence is TGCGCCAGCAGCTGGACGACTAGCGGCCCAGGGGCTAATGAGCAGTTCTTC. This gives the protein CASSWTTSGPGANEQFF.

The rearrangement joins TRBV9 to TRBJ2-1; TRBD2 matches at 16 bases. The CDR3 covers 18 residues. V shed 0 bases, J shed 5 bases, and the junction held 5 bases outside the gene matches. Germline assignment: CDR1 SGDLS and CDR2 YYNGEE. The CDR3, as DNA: TGTGCCAGCAGCGTAGGGGGACTAGCGGGAGGGACCGACAATGAGCAGTTCTTC. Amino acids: CASSVGGLAGGTDNEQFF.

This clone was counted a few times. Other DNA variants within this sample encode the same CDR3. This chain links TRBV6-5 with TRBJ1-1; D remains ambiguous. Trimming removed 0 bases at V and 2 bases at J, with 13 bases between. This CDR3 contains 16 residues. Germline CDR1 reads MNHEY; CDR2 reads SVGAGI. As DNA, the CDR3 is TGTGCCAGCAGTTACTCGGGAGGGTGGGGAAACACTGAAGCTTTCTTT. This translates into CASSYSGGWGNTEAFF.

CDR3 DNA: TGCGCCAGCAGCCAAGATGGGGGCCCACCCCTAGGCGAGCAGTACTTC. Amino acids: CASSQDGGPPLGEQYF. This chain links TRBV4-3 with TRBJ2-7; tentative D call: TRBD1 (6 bases). This CDR3 is built from 16 residues. Trimming took 0 bases from V and 6 from J, leaving 18 bases between them. CDR1 and CDR2 (germline): LGHNA, YSLEER.

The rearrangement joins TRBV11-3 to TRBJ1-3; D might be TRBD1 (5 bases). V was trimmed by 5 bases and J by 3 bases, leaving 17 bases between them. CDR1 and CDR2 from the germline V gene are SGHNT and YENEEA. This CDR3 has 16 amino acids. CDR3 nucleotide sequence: TGTGCCAGCAGCCCGCCGGGAGGGGTGGTTGGAAACACCATATATTTT. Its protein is CASSPPGGVVGNTIYF.

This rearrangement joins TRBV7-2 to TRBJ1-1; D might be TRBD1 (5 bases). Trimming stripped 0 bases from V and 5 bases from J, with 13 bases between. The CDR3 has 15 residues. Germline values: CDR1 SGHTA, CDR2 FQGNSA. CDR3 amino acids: CASSLALGGWTEAFF. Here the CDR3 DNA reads TGTGCCAGCAGCTTAGCGCTCGGGGGTTGGACTGAAGCTTTCTTT.

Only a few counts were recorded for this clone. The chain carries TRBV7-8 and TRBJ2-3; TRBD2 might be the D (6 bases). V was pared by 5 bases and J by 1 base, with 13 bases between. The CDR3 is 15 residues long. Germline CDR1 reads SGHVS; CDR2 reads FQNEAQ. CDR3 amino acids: CASSQLATGTDTQYF. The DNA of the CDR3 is TGTGCCAGCAGCCAACTAGCAACCGGCACAGATACGCAGTATTTT. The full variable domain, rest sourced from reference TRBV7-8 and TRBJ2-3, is GAGVSQSPRYKVAKRGQDVALRCDPISGHVSLFWYQQALGQGPEFLTYFQNEAQLDKSGLPSDRFFAERPEGSVSTLKIQRTQQEDSAVYLCASSQLATGTDTQYFGPGTRLTVL.